This T cell receptor (beta chain) stems from a study of cytotoxic CD8 clonotypes in ibrutinib-treated CLL. Study-wide background: Partial responses numbered approximately 24 and complete responses 2; after a median around 72 months, roughly 15 stayed remitted and about twelve progressed. Study-level findings and limits: Having risen at ibrutinib response, clonality had fallen back toward baseline by progression. Measured clonality at baseline was greater than in age-matched healthy donors and tracked with circulating CD8+ T-cell counts. Among the clonotypes, public ones were uncommon and contracted or held stable on treatment.

Profiled with immunoSEQ multiplex PCR; TCRdb holds only in-frame clones, not every one. Here the sample spans 110,000 to 150,000 clones, about 91% being singletons. Trimming removed 4 bases from V and 6 bases from J, with 24 bases in between. CDR3 length: 17 amino acids. Germline CDR1 is SGDLS and CDR2 is YYNGEE. As concerns this clone: Its antigen is unknown.

Sequencing used PBMCs, obtained after 12 months of ibrutinib treatment. The receptor was isolated from a human donor with chronic lymphocytic leukemia. The chain employs TRBV9 and TRBJ2-3; D is perhaps TRBD2 (5 bases). This CDR3 reads CASSPGLGLALPDTQYF. The CDR3 coding sequence is TGTGCCAGCAGCCCAGGCCTAGGACTCGCCCTCCCCGATACGCAGTATTTT.